This T cell receptor (beta chain) was captured in a study of metastatic and nonmetastatic thyroid tumors. As for the study in general: A comparison of repertoires was made across blood and tumor or nodule tissue from malignant and benign thyroid patients. Whole-study findings and limits: For both blood and tumor, malignant thyroid tumors reportedly showed significantly higher TCR beta diversity than benign nodules did.

Authors' data handling: In papillary thyroid cancer, a distant-metastasis classifier was built using CDR3 differences across clinicopathological groups. TCRdb re-called clones from the PCR reads using MiXCR. TCRdb's processing, not the authors' own work, is the source of the V and J calls. This table holds about 7,400 clones, over 25% found once. V was cut by 4 bases and J by 7 bases, with 7 bases left in between. The CDR3 runs 12 residues. CDR1 is SGHTA, CDR2 FQGTGA, per germline. Treatment of any kind had been given to no patient before thyroid surgery. The table lists this clone with many counts. The antigen is unknown. Other nucleotide sequences from this sample produce the same CDR3.

The TCR originated in a male donor with papillary thyroid cancer or a benign thyroid nodule (not recorded which). Some clones in this sample may be carry-over from other donors' samples. The V gene is TRBV7-3, the J gene TRBJ2-2; D is unclear. Material: adjacent normal tissue. CDR3 bases: TGTGCCAGCAGCTCATATGGCGGGGAGCTGTTTTTT. Protein product: CASSSYGGELFF. The complete variable domain, with remaining parts taken from reference TRBV7-3 and TRBJ2-2, reads GAGVSQTPSNKVTEKGKYVELRCDPISGHTALYWYRQSLGQGPEFLIYFQGTGAADDSGLPNDRFFAVRPEGSVSTLKIQRTERGDSAVYLCASSSYGGELFFGEGSRLTVL.